This T cell receptor (beta chain) was recovered during a study of cytomegalovirus exposure and HLA in healthy donors. Amplification used 60 Vbeta primers and 13 Jbeta primers. This table comes from immunoSEQ multiplex PCR, and its TCRdb copy is limited to in-frame clones, with some not included. This sample yields fewer than 65,000 clones, of which around 87% are seen a single time; about 1.5% belongs to the top ten. Per the germline V gene, CDR1 is SSHAT and CDR2 is FNYEAQ (reference sequence). This CDR3 has 15 residues. Notes on this clone: One junction end does not reproduce the germline sequence, and a read error may be involved.

This sequence originates from a man younger than 35 in good health and CMV-seronegative. Sequences were obtained from PBMCs. V and J are TRBV7-7 and TRBJ2-5; TRBD2 aligns across 10 bases. Here the CDR3 reads CASSSGLAIQETQYF. The CDR3 DNA reads TGTGCTAGCAGCTCGGGACTAGCGATCCAAGAGACCCAGTACTTC.